These T cell receptor beta chains were read from a single sample in a study of response to subunit inactivated influenza vaccine. TCRdb used MiXCR to reprocess the RT-PCR reads, holding one entry per CDR3 protein. The data contain hundreds of thousands of distinct CDR3 sequences, roughly 20% of them singletons. Source: PBMCs from blood, taken 4 to 6 days after vaccination. These receptors originate from a man over 45 who received an inactivated influenza vaccine. CDR3s include the opening cysteine and the closing phenylalanine or tryptophan. D genes are given only for firm matches. The size of a clone is reported for some rows only, either as once, few or many, or as a class for expanded clones.

cdr3_aa,cdr3_nt,v_call,j_call,d_call,clone_size,cdr3_length
CSASAGPGQVYF,TGCAGTGCTAGCGCGGGCCCCGGACAGGTTTACTTC,TRBV20-1,TRBJ2-7,TRBD1,-,12
CASSSDDRGYYEQYF,TGTGCCAGCAGTTCAGACGACAGGGGGTACTACGAGCAGTACTTC,TRBV12-3/TRBV12-4,TRBJ2-7,TRBD1,once,15
CASSPWTSGNNEQFF,TGTGCCAGCAGTCCTTGGACTAGCGGGAACAATGAGCAGTTCTTC,TRBV28,TRBJ2-1,TRBD2,-,15
CASSLRGLNTEAFF,TGTGCCAGCAGCTTAAGGGGGCTTAACACTGAAGCTTTCTTT,TRBV7-9,TRBJ1-1,TRBD1,few,14
CASSQDLTSGDSQYF,TGCGCCAGCAGCCAAGATCTTACTAGCGGAGATTCGCAGTATTTT,TRBV4-3,TRBJ2-3,TRBD2,-,15
CASSLGGFYNEQFF,TGTGCCAGCAGTTTAGGTGGATTCTACAATGAGCAGTTCTTC,TRBV7-9,TRBJ2-1,-,many,14
CASSLVGWGGWSQETQYF,TGTGCCAGCAGCTTGGTCGGTTGGGGCGGATGGTCCCAAGAGACCCAGTACTTC,TRBV5-5,TRBJ2-5,-,-,18
CSASGREETQYF,TGCAGTGCTAGCGGCAGGGAAGAGACCCAGTACTTC,TRBV20-1,TRBJ2-5,-,-,12
CASSFARSNSPLHF,TGTGCCAGCAGCTTCGCCAGGTCTAATTCACCCCTCCACTTT,TRBV11-2,TRBJ1-6,-,few,14
CASSTGTSFDEQYF,TGTGCCAGCAGCACGGGGACTAGCTTCGACGAGCAGTACTTC,TRBV7-9,TRBJ2-7,TRBD2,few,14
CASSQGSGDLGSNQPQHF,TGCGCCAGCAGCCAAGGGAGCGGGGATTTGGGTAGCAATCAGCCCCAGCATTTT,TRBV4-1,TRBJ1-5,-,-,18
CASSRRDRDYEQYF,TGTGCCAGCAGCCGGAGGGACAGGGATTACGAGCAGTACTTC,TRBV4-2,TRBJ2-7,TRBD1,many,14